The present TCR beta chain was sequenced within a study of shared clonotypes between healthy human individuals. Broader study findings: Memory subsets generally showed smaller estimated richness than naive subsets did.

A word on this clone: The antigen is undetermined.

Original data processing: ImmunoSEQ gave junction-only sequences without quality scores, so filtering differed. The assay was immunoSEQ multiplex PCR, and TCRdb's table has in-frame clones only and misses some. V and J calls and clone size come straight from that table; D and trimming were deduced from the DNA. The profile shows roughly 700,000 clones, less than 95% of them singletons. The TCR originated in a man aged 18-30 years in good health. Some clones in this sample may be carry-over from other donors' samples. Sequencing was performed on memory CD8+ T cells from PBMCs. Subset noted: CD45RO+ cells pooled with CCR7-negative TemRA cells.

CDR3 sequence (DNA): TGTGCCAGCAGAGGACAGGGGGGGACCGGGGAGCTGTTTTTT. It encodes CASRGQGGTGELFF. The chain uses TRBV6-5 and TRBJ2-2, with TRBD1 matching over 10 bases. From germline, CDR1 is MNHEY and CDR2 SVGAGI. The CDR3 is 14 residues long. J was trimmed by 5 bases and V by 6 bases; bases with no gene match: 3.